The entry below gives a single T cell receptor (beta chain) sequence along with its context. These data belong to a study of T cell responses to AZD1222 COVID-19 vaccine. The repertoire was sequenced with immunoSEQ multiplex PCR; TCRdb's copy has only in-frame clones and lacks some. The data hold around 110,000 clones, with just over 90% observed a single time. CDR1 and CDR2 from the germline V gene are LGHNA and YSLEER. CDR3 length: 14 residues. The V segment lost 0 bases and the J segment 6 bases; nucleotides outside the gene matches: 3. The chain has TRBV4-3 and TRBJ2-3; 7 bases fit TRBD1. The TCR comes from an adult who received the AZD1222 COVID-19 vaccine. Sequenced material: peripheral blood, taken 28 days after the second AZD1222 dose. The CDR3 DNA follows: TGCGCCAGCAGCCAAGATCCCAGGGGGGATACGCAGTATTTT. Its protein is CASSQDPRGDTQYF.